These T cell receptor beta chains were read from a single sample in a study of glioma-infiltrating T cells after dendritic cell vaccination. This table comes from immunoSEQ multiplex PCR, and its TCRdb copy is limited to in-frame clones, with some not included. The sample yields tens of thousands of clones, around four fifths seen once. The material was blood, obtained after dendritic cell vaccination. The receptors come from a human donor with glioblastoma. Each CDR3 is given with its conserved first and last residue. The order of the fields is V gene, J gene, CDR3 protein.

v_gene: TRBV30; j_gene: TRBJ2-4; CDR3aa: CAWRQGNIQYF
v_gene: TRBV5-1; j_gene: TRBJ1-2; CDR3aa: CASRGELNYGYTF
v_gene: TRBV6-5; j_gene: TRBJ2-2; CDR3aa: CASSLGQSNTGELFF
v_gene: TRBV9; j_gene: TRBJ1-2; CDR3aa: CASSVGGRGQSYGYTF
v_gene: TRBV10-1; j_gene: TRBJ2-2; CDR3aa: CASSAAGRDGELFF
v_gene: TRBV19; j_gene: TRBJ2-6; CDR3aa: CASNPGQGDSRSGANVLTF
v_gene: TRBV2; j_gene: TRBJ2-1; CDR3aa: CASSEGRASSYNEQFF
v_gene: TRBV27; j_gene: TRBJ1-1; CDR3aa: CASSFSSFGDTEAFF
v_gene: TRBV5-1; j_gene: TRBJ1-3; CDR3aa: CASSSSSGNTIYF
v_gene: TRBV15; j_gene: TRBJ2-3; CDR3aa: CATSRDSRGTSRGTQYF
v_gene: TRBV6-1; j_gene: TRBJ2-7; CDR3aa: CASRRGTYEQYF
v_gene: TRBV19; j_gene: TRBJ2-1; CDR3aa: CASSSGTVMNEQFF
v_gene: TRBV7-9; j_gene: TRBJ1-1; CDR3aa: CASSPIGQLNTEAFF
v_gene: TRBV7-2; j_gene: TRBJ2-1; CDR3aa: CASSLVRLAVYNEQFF
v_gene: TRBV4-2; j_gene: TRBJ1-1; CDR3aa: CASSQETGWDTEAFF
v_gene: TRBV5-1; j_gene: TRBJ1-2; CDR3aa: CASSLETGGELYGYTF
v_gene: TRBV9; j_gene: TRBJ2-2; CDR3aa: CASRSGTGFLLNTGELFF
v_gene: TRBV2; j_gene: TRBJ1-2; CDR3aa: CASSPRDRKNYGYTF
v_gene: TRBV5-6; j_gene: TRBJ2-7; CDR3aa: CASSRDRGLEQYF
v_gene: TRBV15; j_gene: TRBJ2-1; CDR3aa: CATQAGGYNEQFF
v_gene: TRBV6-1; j_gene: TRBJ1-2; CDR3aa: CASSEDYRSNYGYTF
v_gene: TRBV2; j_gene: TRBJ1-5; CDR3aa: CASSEGQSNQPQHF
v_gene: TRBV5-6; j_gene: TRBJ2-7; CDR3aa: CASSLTSGLSYEQYF
v_gene: TRBV15; j_gene: TRBJ1-5; CDR3aa: CATSRDLAQGRQPQHF
v_gene: TRBV14; j_gene: TRBJ2-2; CDR3aa: CASSPGEGASTGELFF
v_gene: TRBV14; j_gene: TRBJ2-5; CDR3aa: CASSHLAGRQETQYF
v_gene: TRBV14; j_gene: TRBJ1-3; CDR3aa: CASSLTRTGSPGNTIYF
v_gene: TRBV4-2; j_gene: TRBJ1-5; CDR3aa: CASSQEAGNSNQPQHF
v_gene: TRBV12-5; j_gene: TRBJ2-6; CDR3aa: CASGQGTGGANVLTF
v_gene: TRBV5-1; j_gene: TRBJ2-5; CDR3aa: CASSFGTGGEETQYF
v_gene: TRBV4-1; j_gene: TRBJ1-2; CDR3aa: CASSQTPGGGTGKPNYGYTF
v_gene: TRBV7-3; j_gene: TRBJ2-1; CDR3aa: CASSPYKSSYNEQFF
v_gene: TRBV5-1; j_gene: TRBJ2-3; CDR3aa: CASSLAPPGLGTDTQYF
v_gene: TRBV5-1; j_gene: TRBJ2-5; CDR3aa: CASSTGQVQETQYF
v_gene: TRBV21-1; j_gene: TRBJ1-1; CDR3aa: CASSKASNRAVGCGTEAFF
v_gene: TRBV7-9; j_gene: TRBJ1-1; CDR3aa: CASSLGDRRTLNTEAFF
v_gene: TRBV5-1; j_gene: TRBJ2-5; CDR3aa: CASSKTDRQETQYF
v_gene: TRBV6-1; j_gene: TRBJ2-7; CDR3aa: CASSEDRGYEQYF
v_gene: TRBV5-6; j_gene: TRBJ1-1; CDR3aa: CASSSAKGANTEAFF
v_gene: TRBV5-1; j_gene: TRBJ2-1; CDR3aa: CASSLELALYNEQFF
v_gene: TRBV10-3; j_gene: TRBJ2-2; CDR3aa: CAIRTGTSGAHIGTGELFF
v_gene: TRBV7-3; j_gene: TRBJ2-3; CDR3aa: CASSLQPGLAGLDTQYF
v_gene: TRBV5-1; j_gene: TRBJ1-1; CDR3aa: CASSPRTEPLTNTEAFF
v_gene: TRBV9; j_gene: TRBJ2-3; CDR3aa: CASSGPAGGFFSDTQYF
v_gene: TRBV6-4; j_gene: TRBJ2-6; CDR3aa: CASRQGSGANVLTF
v_gene: TRBV11-2; j_gene: TRBJ1-5; CDR3aa: CASSKVAGNNQPQHF
v_gene: TRBV5-1; j_gene: TRBJ2-4; CDR3aa: CASSLDSGGKNIQYF
v_gene: TRBV30; j_gene: TRBJ1-1; CDR3aa: CAWNPDRGNTEAFF
v_gene: TRBV5-1; j_gene: TRBJ2-1; CDR3aa: CASSRLEPEQFF
v_gene: TRBV5-1; j_gene: TRBJ2-5; CDR3aa: CASSLGNSDSYQETQYF
v_gene: TRBV6-6; j_gene: TRBJ2-1; CDR3aa: CATNGQAGYEQFF
v_gene: TRBV4-2; j_gene: TRBJ2-1; CDR3aa: CASSRRVGGDLVGQFF
v_gene: TRBV7-9; j_gene: TRBJ2-3; CDR3aa: CASSLPLRLAGITDTQYF
v_gene: TRBV15; j_gene: TRBJ2-1; CDR3aa: CATSRDGGSSYNEQFF
v_gene: TRBV11-3; j_gene: TRBJ2-1; CDR3aa: CASSLDAVYNEQFF